The 16 T cell receptor beta chains below all came from one sample that was sequenced in a study of T cells in tumors after PD-1 blockade. Only in-frame clones appear in the TCRdb table, and some are missing; sequencing was by immunoSEQ multiplex PCR. The sample includes roughly 13,000 clones, around two thirds seen only once; the top ten take under 40%. The specimen comprised tumor tissue, sampled after anti-PD-1 treatment. The receptor set was obtained from a human donor with cutaneous squamous cell carcinoma.

The genes are TRBV4-3 and TRBJ1-4, with 9 bases aligning to TRBD1. Germline assignment: CDR1 LGHNA and CDR2 YSLEER. This CDR3 has 15 residues. With 1 base clipped from V and 5 bases from J, the junction kept 2 bases outside the gene matches. In nucleotides, the CDR3 is TGCGCCAGCAGCCAAGGGACAGGGGTAAATGAAAAACTGTTTTTT. This encodes CASSQGTGVNEKLFF.

There are a few counts of this clone. This rearrangement joins TRBV24-1 to TRBJ2-3; 9 nucleotides match TRBD1. J gave up 4 bases and V 3 bases, and 7 bases lay outside the gene matches. CDR3 length equals 16 residues. From germline, CDR1 is KGHDR and CDR2 SFDVKD. The CDR3 region is CATSDTGTGHADTQYF. The DNA for the CDR3 is TGTGCCACCAGTGATACCGGGACAGGGCATGCAGATACGCAGTATTTT.

The gene calls are TRBV10-3 and TRBJ2-1, with a tentative D call TRBD2 (6 bases). Trimming took 9 bases from V and 10 from J, leaving 10 bases between them. The CDR3 is 10 amino acids. Germline values: CDR1 ENHRY, CDR2 SYGVKD. CDR3 sequence reads: CAIGTAEQFF. In DNA form, the CDR3 reads TGTGCCATAGGGACTGCGGAGCAGTTCTTC.

V gene TRBV28 combines with J gene TRBJ2-1; no clear D gene. V dropped 3 bases and J dropped 8 bases, with 8 bases sitting between them. The CDR3 spans 12 residues. Germline CDR1 and CDR2: MDHEN and SYDVKM. This chain's CDR3 is CASSFPWDEQFF. CDR3 nucleotides: TGTGCCAGCAGTTTTCCCTGGGATGAGCAGTTCTTC.

The chain joins TRBV5-5 to TRBJ1-4; D may be TRBD1 (5 bases). V dropped 1 base and J dropped 5 bases, with 12 bases sitting between them. The germline V gene has CDR1 SGHKS and CDR2 YYEKEE (reference sequence). This CDR3 spans 15 amino acids. CDR3 nucleotide sequence: TGTGCCAGCAGCTTGACCGGGACGTTAAATGAAAAACTGTTTTTT. It is translated as CASSLTGTLNEKLFF.

The rearrangement joins TRBV27 to TRBJ2-5; 9 positions agree with TRBD1. This CDR3 is built from 16 residues. CDR1 is MNHEY, CDR2 SMNVEV, per germline (reference sequence). V was clipped by 4 bases and J by 5 bases; unmatched bases: 11. CDR3 bases: TGTGCCAGCAGTTCACGGACAGGGGCCTCGAGGGAGACCCAGTACTTC. It translates to CASSSRTGASRETQYF.

The rearrangement links TRBV19 to TRBJ1-2; 9 bases match TRBD1. J gave up 8 bases and V 4 bases, and 8 bases lay outside the gene matches. In germline, CDR1 is LNHDA, CDR2 SQIVND (reference sequence). The CDR3 runs 14 residues. The CDR3 DNA reads TGTGCCAGTAGTACGAACGACAGGGGGGGAGGCTACACCTTC. It codes for CASSTNDRGGGYTF. The whole variable domain, remainder taken from reference TRBV19 and TRBJ1-2, is DGGITQSPKYLFRKEGQNVTLSCEQNLNHDAMYWYRQDPGQGLRLIYYSQIVNDFQKGDIAEGYSVSREKKESFPLTVTSAQKNPTAFYLCASSTNDRGGGYTFGSGTRLTVV.

The chain joins TRBV10-3 to TRBJ2-3, with D possibly matching TRBD1 (6 bases). This CDR3 has 14 amino acids. Trimming removed 6 bases from V and 1 base from J, with 11 bases in between. The germline V gene has CDR1 ENHRY and CDR2 SYGVKD. The CDR3, as DNA: TGTGCCATCAGCCGGGGACAAGGCACAGATACGCAGTATTTT. Protein product: CAISRGQGTDTQYF.

This sequence joins TRBV5-1 and TRBJ2-2; 11 bases agree with TRBD2. The CDR3 sequence is 17 residues long. Losses at the gene ends were 0 bases for V and 1 base for J; bases not matched to a gene: 2. Germline loops: CDR1 SGHRS, CDR2 YFSETQ. As DNA, the CDR3 is TGCGCCAGCAGCTTGGCCGGACTAGCGGGGAACACCGGGGAGCTGTTTTTT. Translating it yields CASSLAGLAGNTGELFF.

The chain is built from TRBV6-5 and TRBJ1-1, with unresolved D. CDR1 is MNHEY and CDR2 is SVGAGI in the germline V gene. The CDR3 consists of 12 residues. V dropped 4 bases and J dropped 10 bases, with 13 bases sitting between them. The CDR3 reads CASSSYRGGAFF. The CDR3 DNA is TGTGCCAGCAGTTCCTACCGAGGAGGAGCTTTCTTT.

The chain combines TRBV6-2 or TRBV6-3 with TRBJ2-4; the D call may be TRBD1 or TRBD2 (5 bases each). V was clipped by 6 bases and J by 8 bases, with 17 bases between them. The CDR3 length is 14 residues. Germline V lookup: CDR1 MNHEY, CDR2 SVGEGT. The CDR3 DNA sequence: TGTGCCAGCAGCAAGAACCGGGACGTGGACATTCAGTACTTC. Protein sequence: CASSKNRDVDIQYF.

The rearrangement joins TRBV7-9 to TRBJ1-6; 8 bases agree with TRBD1. Germline lookup yields CDR1 SEHNR and CDR2 FQNEAQ (reference sequence). V was pared by 3 bases and J by 14 bases, with 12 bases of the junction left unmatched. CDR3 length equals 15 residues. The CDR3: CASSLTGTGLSTLHF. The CDR3 nucleotides are TGTGCCAGCAGCTTGACCGGGACAGGCCTTTCGACCCTCCACTTT.

V usage is TRBV7-3 and J usage is TRBJ2-1; maybe TRBD2 (5 bases). Germline CDR1 and CDR2: SGHTA and FQGTGA. This CDR3 contains 13 residues. Between the trimmed V and J ends, which lost 2 bases and 8 bases, there was a span of 10 bases. The CDR3, as DNA: TGTGCCAGCAGCTTAGAGGGCAACTATGAGCAGTTCTTC. Its translation: CASSLEGNYEQFF.

In its sample, this clone was seen once. The chain is built from TRBV4-2 and TRBJ2-1; tentatively, D is TRBD1 (6 bases). Per the germline V gene, CDR1 is LGHNA and CDR2 is YNFKEQ. The CDR3 is 13 residues long. V was clipped by 2 bases and J by 8 bases, with 10 bases between them. The CDR3, as DNA: TGTGCCAGCAGCCAAATCCAGGGGTATGAGCAGTTCTTC. Its protein is CASSQIQGYEQFF.

V gene TRBV5-1 combines with J gene TRBJ1-5; D not certain. The CDR3 is 13 amino acids. Trimming took 1 base from V and 1 from J, leaving 3 bases between them. The germline CDR1 and CDR2 sequences are SGHRS and YFSETQ. The CDR3 protein is CASSLMSNQPQHF. The CDR3 DNA follows: TGCGCCAGCAGCTTGATGAGCAATCAGCCCCAGCATTTT.

This sequence joins TRBV4-1 and TRBJ2-1, with 8 bases fitting TRBD2. There are 14 residues in the CDR3. Trimming cost V 5 bases and J 4 bases; bases outside gene matches: 4. Germline V gene lookup returns CDR1 MGHRA and CDR2 YSYEKL. The CDR3 nucleotides read TGCGCCAGCAGCACTACGGGGGGGTACAATGAGCAGTTCTTC. It codes for CASSTTGGYNEQFF.